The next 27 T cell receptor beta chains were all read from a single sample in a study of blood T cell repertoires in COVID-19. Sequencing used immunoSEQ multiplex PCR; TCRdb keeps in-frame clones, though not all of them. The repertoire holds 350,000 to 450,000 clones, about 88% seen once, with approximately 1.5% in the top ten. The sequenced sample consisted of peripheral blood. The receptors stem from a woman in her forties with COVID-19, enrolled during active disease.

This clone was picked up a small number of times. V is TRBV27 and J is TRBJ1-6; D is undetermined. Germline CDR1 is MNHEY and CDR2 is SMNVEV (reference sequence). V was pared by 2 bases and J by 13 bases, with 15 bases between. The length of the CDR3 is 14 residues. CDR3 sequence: CASSLVRSKSPLHF. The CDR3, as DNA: TGTGCCAGCAGTTTAGTCAGGTCAAAATCGCCCCTCCACTTT.

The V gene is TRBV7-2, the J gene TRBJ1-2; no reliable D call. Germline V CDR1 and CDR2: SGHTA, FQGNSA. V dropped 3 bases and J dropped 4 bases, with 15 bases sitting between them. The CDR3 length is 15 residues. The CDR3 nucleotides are TGTGCCAGCAGCTTTACCCCTTTTGGGAGCTATGGCTACACCTTC. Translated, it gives CASSFTPFGSYGYTF.

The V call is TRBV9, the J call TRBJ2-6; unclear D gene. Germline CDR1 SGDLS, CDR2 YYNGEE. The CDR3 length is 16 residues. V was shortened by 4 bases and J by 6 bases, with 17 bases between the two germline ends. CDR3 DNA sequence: TGTGCCAGCAGCCCCCGCACTCCCCTCAAGGCCAACGTCCTGACTTTC. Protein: CASSPRTPLKANVLTF. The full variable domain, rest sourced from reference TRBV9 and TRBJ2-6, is DSGVTQTPKHLITATGQRVTLRCSPRSGDLSVYWYQQSLDQGLQFLIQYYNGEERAKGNILERFSAQQFPDLHSELNLSSLELGDSALYFCASSPRTPLKANVLTFGAGSRLTVL.

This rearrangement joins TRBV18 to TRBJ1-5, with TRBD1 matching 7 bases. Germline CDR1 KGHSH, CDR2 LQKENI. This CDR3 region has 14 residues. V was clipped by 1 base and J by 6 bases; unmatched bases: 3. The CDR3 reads CASSPQGAVQPQHF. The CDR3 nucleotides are TGTGCCAGCTCACCACAGGGGGCCGTTCAGCCCCAGCATTTT. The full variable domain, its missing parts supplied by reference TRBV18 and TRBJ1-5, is NAGVMQNPRHLVRRRGQEARLRCSPMKGHSHVYWYRQLPEEGLKFMVYLQKENIIDESGMPKERFSAEFPKEGPSILRIQQVVRGDSAAYFCASSPQGAVQPQHFGDGTRLSIL.

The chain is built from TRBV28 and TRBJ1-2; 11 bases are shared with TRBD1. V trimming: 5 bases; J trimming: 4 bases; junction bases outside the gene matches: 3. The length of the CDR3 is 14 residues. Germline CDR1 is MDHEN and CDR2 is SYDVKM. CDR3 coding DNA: TGTGCCAGCAGTGAGGGACAGGGGGGCTATGGCTACACCTTC. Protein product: CASSEGQGGYGYTF.

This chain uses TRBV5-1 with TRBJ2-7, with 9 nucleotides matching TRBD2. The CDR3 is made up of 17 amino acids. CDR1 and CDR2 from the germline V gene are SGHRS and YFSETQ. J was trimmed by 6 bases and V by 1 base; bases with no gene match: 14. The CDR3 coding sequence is TGCGCCAGCAGCTTGCCCCCCGCGGGAGGGCCCTATCGCGAGCAGTACTTC. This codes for CASSLPPAGGPYREQYF.

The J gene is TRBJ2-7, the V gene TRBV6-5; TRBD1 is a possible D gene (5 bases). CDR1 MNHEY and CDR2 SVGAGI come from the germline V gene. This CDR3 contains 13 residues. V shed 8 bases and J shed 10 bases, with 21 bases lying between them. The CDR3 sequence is CASRLNRQGIQYF. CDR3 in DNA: TGTGCCAGCCGCTTAAATCGGCAGGGTATCCAGTACTTC.

CDR3 bases: TGTGCCAGCAGCTTCGGTCGCACTGAAGCTTTCTTT. It translates to CASSFGRTEAFF. The chain combines TRBV7-9 with TRBJ1-1; no clear D. Germline V gives CDR1 SEHNR, CDR2 FQNEAQ (reference sequence). This CDR3 spans 12 amino acids. The ends were cut back, 3 bases at V and 4 bases at J, with 6 bases in the middle.

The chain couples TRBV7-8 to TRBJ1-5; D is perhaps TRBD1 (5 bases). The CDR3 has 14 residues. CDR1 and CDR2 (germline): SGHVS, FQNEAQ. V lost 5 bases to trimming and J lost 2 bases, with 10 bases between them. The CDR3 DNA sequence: TGTGCCAGCAGCCGAGGGGCAGGCAATCAGCCCCAGCATTTT. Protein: CASSRGAGNQPQHF.

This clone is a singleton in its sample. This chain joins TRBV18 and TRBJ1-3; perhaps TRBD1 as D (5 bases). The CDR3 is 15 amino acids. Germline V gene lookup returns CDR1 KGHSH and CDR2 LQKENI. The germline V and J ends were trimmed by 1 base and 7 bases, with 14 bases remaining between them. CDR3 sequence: CASSPQRQRWNTIYF. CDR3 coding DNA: TGTGCCAGCTCACCACAGCGACAGCGTTGGAACACCATATATTTT.

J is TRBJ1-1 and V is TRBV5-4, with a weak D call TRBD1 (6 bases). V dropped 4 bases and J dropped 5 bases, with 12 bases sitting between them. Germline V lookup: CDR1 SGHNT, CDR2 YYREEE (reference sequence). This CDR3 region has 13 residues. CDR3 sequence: CASSPRTATEAFF. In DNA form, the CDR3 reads TGTGCCAGCAGCCCCCGGACAGCTACTGAAGCTTTCTTT. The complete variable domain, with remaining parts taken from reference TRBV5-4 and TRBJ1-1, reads ETGVTQSPTHLIKTRGQQVTLRCSSQSGHNTVSWYQQALGQGPQFIFQYYREEENGRGNFPPRFSGLQFPNYSSELNVNALELDDSALYLCASSPRTATEAFFGQGTRLTVV.

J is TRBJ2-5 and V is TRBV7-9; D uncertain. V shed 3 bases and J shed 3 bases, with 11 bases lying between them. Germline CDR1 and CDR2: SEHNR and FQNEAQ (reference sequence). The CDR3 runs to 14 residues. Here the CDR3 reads CASSFTNREETQYF. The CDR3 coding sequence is TGTGCCAGCAGCTTTACCAACCGCGAAGAGACCCAGTACTTC.

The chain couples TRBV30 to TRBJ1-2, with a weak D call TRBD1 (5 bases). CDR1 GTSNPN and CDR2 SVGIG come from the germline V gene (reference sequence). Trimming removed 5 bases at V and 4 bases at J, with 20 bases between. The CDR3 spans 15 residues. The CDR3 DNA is TGTGCCTGGGGTCCTCCTCCGGGGGGGATCTATGGCTACACCTTC. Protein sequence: CAWGPPPGGIYGYTF.

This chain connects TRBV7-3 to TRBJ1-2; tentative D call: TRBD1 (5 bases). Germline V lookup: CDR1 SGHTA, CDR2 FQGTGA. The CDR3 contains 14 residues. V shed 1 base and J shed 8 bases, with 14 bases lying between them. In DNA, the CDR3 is TGTGCCAGCAGCTTAAGCGGGGGGTTATCCGGCTACACCTTC. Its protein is CASSLSGGLSGYTF.

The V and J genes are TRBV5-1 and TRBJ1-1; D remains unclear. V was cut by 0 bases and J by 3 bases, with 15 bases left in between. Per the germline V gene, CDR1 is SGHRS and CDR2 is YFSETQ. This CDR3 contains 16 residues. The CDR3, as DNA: TGCGCCAGCAGCTTGGGGGCAGGCGATTTGGACACTGAAGCTTTCTTT. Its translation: CASSLGAGDLDTEAFF.

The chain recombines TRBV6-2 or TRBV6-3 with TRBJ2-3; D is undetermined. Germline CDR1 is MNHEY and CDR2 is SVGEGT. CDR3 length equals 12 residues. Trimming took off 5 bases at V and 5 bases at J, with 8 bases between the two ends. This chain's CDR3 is CASSVAEDTQYF. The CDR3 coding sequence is TGTGCCAGCAGTGTCGCGGAAGATACGCAGTATTTT.

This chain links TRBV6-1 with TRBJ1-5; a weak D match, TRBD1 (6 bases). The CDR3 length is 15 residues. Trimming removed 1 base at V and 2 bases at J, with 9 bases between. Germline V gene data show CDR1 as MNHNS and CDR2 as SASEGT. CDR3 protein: CASSEGTAGNQPQHF. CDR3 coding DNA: TGTGCCAGCAGTGAAGGGACAGCGGGCAATCAGCCCCAGCATTTT.

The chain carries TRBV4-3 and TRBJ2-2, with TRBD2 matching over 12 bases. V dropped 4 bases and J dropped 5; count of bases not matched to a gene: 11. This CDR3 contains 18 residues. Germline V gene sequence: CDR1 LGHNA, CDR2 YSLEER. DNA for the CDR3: TGCGCCAGCAGCCCCCACCCTAGCGGGAGGGGGGGGACCGGGGAGCTGTTTTTT. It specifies CASSPHPSGRGGTGELFF.

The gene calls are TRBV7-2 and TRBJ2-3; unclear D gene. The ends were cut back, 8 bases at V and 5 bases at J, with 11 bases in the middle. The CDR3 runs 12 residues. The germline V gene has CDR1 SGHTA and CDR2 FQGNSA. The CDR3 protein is CASSPSGDTQYF. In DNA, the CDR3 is TGTGCCAGCTCCCCTTCGGGAGATACGCAGTATTTT. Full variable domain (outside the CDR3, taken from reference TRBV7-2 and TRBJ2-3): GAGVSQSPSNKVTEKGKDVELRCDPISGHTALYWYRQSLGQGLEFLIYFQGNSAPDKSGLPSDRFSAERTGGSVSTLTIQRTQQEDSAVYLCASSPSGDTQYFGPGTRLTVL.

CDR3 DNA: TGTGCCTGGAGTGTAGGTGACTCTCCTTGGGAAAAACTGTTTTTT. Protein: CAWSVGDSPWEKLFF. The chain has TRBV30 and TRBJ1-4; no reliable D call. The CDR3 totals 15 residues. Trimming shortened V by 0 bases and J by 8 bases, and 16 bases separated the two germline ends. Germline V CDR1 and CDR2: GTSNPN, SVGIG (reference sequence).

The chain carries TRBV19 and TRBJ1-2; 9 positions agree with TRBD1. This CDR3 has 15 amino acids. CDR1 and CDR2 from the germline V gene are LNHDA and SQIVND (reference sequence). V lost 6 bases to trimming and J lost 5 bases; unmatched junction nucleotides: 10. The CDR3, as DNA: TGTGCCAGTAGCCCGGTTGGGGACAGGGCGTATGGCTACACCTTC. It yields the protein CASSPVGDRAYGYTF.

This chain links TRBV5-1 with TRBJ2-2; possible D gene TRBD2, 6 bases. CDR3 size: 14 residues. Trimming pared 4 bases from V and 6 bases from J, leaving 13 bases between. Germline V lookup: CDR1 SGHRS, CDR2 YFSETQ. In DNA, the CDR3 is TGCGCCAGCAGCGCGGGACTCCTTCCCGGGGAGCTGTTTTTT. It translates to CASSAGLLPGELFF.

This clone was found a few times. CDR3 loop: CASQPPGRTEAFF. In DNA form, the CDR3 reads TGTGCTAGTCAGCCGCCAGGGCGCACTGAAGCTTTCTTT. The V gene is TRBV12-5, the J gene TRBJ1-1, with a tentative D call TRBD1 (5 bases). The CDR3 runs 13 residues. The V gene lost 8 bases and the J gene lost 4 bases, with 14 bases spanning the gap. Germline CDR1 LGHNT, CDR2 FRNRAP. The full variable domain, its missing parts supplied by reference TRBV12-5 and TRBJ1-1, is DARVTQTPRHKVTEMGQEVTMRCQPILGHNTVFWYRQTMMQGLELLAYFRNRAPLDDSGMPKDRFSAEMPDATLATLKIQPSEPRDSAVYFCASQPPGRTEAFFGQGTRLTVV.

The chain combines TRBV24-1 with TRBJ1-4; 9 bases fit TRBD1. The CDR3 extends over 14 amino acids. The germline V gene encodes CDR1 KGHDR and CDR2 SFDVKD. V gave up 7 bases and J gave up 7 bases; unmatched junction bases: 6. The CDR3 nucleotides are TGTGCCACCAGACAGGGGGCTCGAGGTGAAAAACTGTTTTTT. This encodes CATRQGARGEKLFF.

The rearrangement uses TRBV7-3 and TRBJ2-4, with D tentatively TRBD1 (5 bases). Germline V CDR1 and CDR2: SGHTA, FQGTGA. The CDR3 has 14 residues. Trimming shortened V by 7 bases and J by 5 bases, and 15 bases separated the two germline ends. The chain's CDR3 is CASTQGASQNIQYF. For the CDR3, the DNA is TGTGCCAGCACCCAAGGGGCCTCCCAAAACATTCAGTACTTC.

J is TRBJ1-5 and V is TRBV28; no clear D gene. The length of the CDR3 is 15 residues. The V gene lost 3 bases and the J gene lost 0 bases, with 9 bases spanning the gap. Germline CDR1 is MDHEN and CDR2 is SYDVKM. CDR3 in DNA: TGTGCCAGCAGTTTCTCGAGTTATAGCAATCAGCCCCAGCATTTT. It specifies CASSFSSYSNQPQHF.

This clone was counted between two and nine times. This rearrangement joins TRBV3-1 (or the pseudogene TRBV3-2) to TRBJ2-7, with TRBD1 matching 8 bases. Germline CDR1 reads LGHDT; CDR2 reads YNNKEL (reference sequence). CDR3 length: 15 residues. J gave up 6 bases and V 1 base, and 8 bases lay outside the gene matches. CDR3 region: CASSQASQGATEQYF. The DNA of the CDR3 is TGTGCCAGCAGCCAAGCCTCTCAGGGGGCGACCGAGCAGTACTTC.